Below are 32 T cell receptor beta chains sequenced from a single sample in a study of regulatory T cells in long-lasting Graves disease. Time point indicated: newly diagnosed GD, antithyroid drugs for less than 3 months. Scientists built the TCR library using RNA that was extracted from PBMCs. The TCR beta library used iRepertoire HTBI primers with Arm-PCR amplification of CDR3. TCRdb re-called the multiplex PCR reads through MiXCR, storing one row per CDR3 protein. Seen here are over 450,000 distinct CDR3 sequences, 12% observed once, and the top ten hold 8% to 10%. The data were also submitted as part of a second study, on T cells in Graves' hyperthyroidism and ophthalmopathy.

The sample here was peripheral blood mononuclear cells (PBMCs), taken at new diagnosis, from a patient treated with antithyroid drugs. All receptors come from a woman aged 30 to 39 with Graves disease.

In this sample, this clonotype turned up many times. V gene TRBV27 combines with J gene TRBJ1-2; D remains ambiguous. The CDR3 runs 14 residues. Trimming pared 0 bases from V and 4 bases from J, leaving 9 bases between. CDR1 MNHEY and CDR2 SMNVEV come from the germline V gene (reference sequence). Here the CDR3 DNA reads TGTGCCAGCAGTTTATCGTCTACCGCCTATGGCTACACCTTC. Its protein is CASSLSSTAYGYTF.

The genes are TRBV28 and TRBJ1-5; tentatively, D is TRBD1 (6 bases). This CDR3 contains 15 residues. Germline CDR1 reads MDHEN; CDR2 reads SYDVKM. The V end lost 7 bases, the J end lost 4 bases, and 17 bases lay between the germline ends. The CDR3 DNA reads TGTGCCAGCACCTCCCAGGGGACGGGGAATCAGCCCCAGCATTTT. Residues: CASTSQGTGNQPQHF.

A remark on this clonotype: A much larger clone is a single base away; this may be a read error. The chain is built from TRBV19 and TRBJ2-7, with D perhaps matching TRBD1 (5 bases). This CDR3 has 16 amino acids. The V gene lost 6 bases and the J gene lost 7 bases, with 25 bases spanning the gap. Germline assignment: CDR1 LNHDA and CDR2 SQIVND (reference sequence). CDR3 DNA: TGTGCCAGTAGGACAGCTGGGAACAGATACTACAATGAGCAGTACTTC. Its translation is CASRTAGNRYYNEQYF. Full variable domain (rest looked up from reference TRBV19 and TRBJ2-7): DGGITQSPKYLFRKEGQNVTLSCEQNLNHDAMYWYRQDPGQGLRLIYYSQIVNDFQKGDIAEGYSVSREKKESFPLTVTSAQKNPTAFYLCASRTAGNRYYNEQYFGPGTRLTVT.

This clonotype was observed a handful of times. V is TRBV20-1 and J is TRBJ2-5, with 7 bases fitting TRBD2. This CDR3 is built from 15 residues. Per the germline V gene, CDR1 is DFQATT and CDR2 is SNEGSKA (reference sequence). J was trimmed by 2 bases and V by 3 bases; bases with no gene match: 9. The chain's CDR3 is CSASGRPLGQETQYF. The CDR3 nucleotides are TGCAGTGCTAGCGGGAGGCCTCTCGGGCAAGAGACCCAGTACTTC.

This clonotype occurred many times. The chain uses TRBV6-5 and TRBJ2-6, with TRBD1 identical over 7 bases. Germline CDR1 is MNHEY and CDR2 is SVGAGI. V was clipped by 2 bases and J by 0 bases; unmatched bases: 10. This CDR3 comprises 19 residues. The CDR3 nucleotides are TGTGCCAGCAGTTACCACGGTTTGGGACAGCGCTCTGGGGCCAACGTCCTGACTTTC. Protein product: CASSYHGLGQRSGANVLTF.

This clonotype was counted at least ten times. V is TRBV2 and J is TRBJ1-5, with D perhaps matching TRBD1 (5 bases). The CDR3 sequence is 17 residues long. Trimming removed 2 bases at V and 0 bases at J, with 14 bases between. Per germline, CDR1 SNHLY and CDR2 FYNNEI. CDR3: CASSEPPGGTSNQPQHF. CDR3 nucleotide sequence: TGTGCCAGCAGTGAACCCCCGGGGGGTACTAGCAATCAGCCCCAGCATTTT.

Details on this clonotype: One junction end disagrees with the germline gene, perhaps due to a read error. The rearrangement uses TRBV5-1 and TRBJ2-7, with TRBD2 matching 14 bases. Per the germline V gene, CDR1 is SGHRS and CDR2 is YFSETQ. This CDR3 contains 21 residues. CDR3 loop: CASDFGVGLAGEKDVYYEHYF. The DNA for the CDR3 is TGCGCCAGCGACTTCGGGGTGGGACTAGCGGGAGAAAAAGACGTATATTATGAGCACTACTTC.

This rearrangement joins TRBV9 to TRBJ1-1; D call uncertain. Germline assignment: CDR1 SGDLS and CDR2 YYNGEE. CDR3 length: 13 residues. Trimming stripped 0 bases from V and 3 bases from J, with 6 bases between. The CDR3 DNA follows: TGTGCCAGCAGCGTAGCTCCTTACACTGAAGCTTTCTTT. This encodes CASSVAPYTEAFF.

There are a few counts of this clonotype. The chain uses TRBV27 and TRBJ2-3; D possibly uses TRBD1 or TRBD2 (5 bases each). The germline gives CDR1 MNHEY, CDR2 SMNVEV (reference sequence). The CDR3 loop spans 14 amino acids. With 6 bases removed from V and 0 bases from J, the gap between germline ends came to 10 bases. CDR3 amino acids: CASSGTRSTDTQYF. Written as DNA, the CDR3 is TGTGCCAGCAGCGGGACCCGAAGCACAGATACGCAGTATTTT.

This clonotype was detected a few times. CDR3 region: CASSYLGEMNYEQYF. The CDR3 DNA is TGTGCCAGCAGTTACTTGGGGGAAATGAACTACGAGCAGTACTTC. This rearrangement joins TRBV6-5 to TRBJ2-7; D assignment may be TRBD1 or TRBD2 (5 bases each). Trimming took 1 base from V and 3 from J, leaving 13 bases between them. This CDR3 has 15 residues. The germline V gene has CDR1 MNHEY and CDR2 SVGAGI.

Many counts were recorded for this clonotype. The CDR3 loop is CATRATGELFF. The CDR3 DNA is TGTGCCACCAGGGCCACCGGGGAGCTGTTTTTT. The chain joins TRBV2 to TRBJ2-2; perhaps TRBD1 as D (5 bases). Germline V gene lookup returns CDR1 SNHLY and CDR2 FYNNEI. The ends were cut back, 10 bases at V and 4 bases at J, with 7 bases in the middle. The CDR3 has 11 amino acids.

The table lists this clonotype with many counts. The J gene is TRBJ1-2, the V gene TRBV28, with D perhaps TRBD1 (5 bases). V shed 2 bases and J shed 5 bases, with 15 bases lying between them. The germline V gene encodes CDR1 MDHEN and CDR2 SYDVKM. The CDR3 runs to 15 residues. The CDR3 DNA is TGTGCCAGCAGTTTACGCAGGGCCTCTCTTTATGGCTACACCTTC. Translating it yields CASSLRRASLYGYTF.

This chain joins TRBV30 and TRBJ1-6, with D possibly matching TRBD1 (5 bases). In germline, CDR1 is GTSNPN, CDR2 SVGIG (reference sequence). The CDR3 spans 18 residues. V dropped 4 bases and J dropped 0 bases, with 19 bases sitting between them. The CDR3 region is CAWNRPGARSSYNSPLHF. CDR3 coding DNA: TGTGCCTGGAACAGACCCGGGGCCAGGAGCTCCTATAATTCACCCCTCCACTTT.

At least ten counts were recorded for this clonotype. This chain links TRBV20-1 with TRBJ1-1; D may be TRBD1 (5 bases). Germline V gene data show CDR1 as DFQATT and CDR2 as SNEGSKA (reference sequence). The CDR3 is 15 residues long. Trimming took off 8 bases at V and 0 bases at J, with 19 bases between the two ends. In DNA form, the CDR3 reads TGCAGTACCAATCGCCCGGGACTCATGAACACTGAAGCTTTCTTT. It yields the protein CSTNRPGLMNTEAFF.

This clonotype turned up a few times. This chain joins TRBV6-1 and TRBJ2-7; D remains ambiguous. The CDR3 has 13 amino acids. Trimming pared 10 bases from V and 5 bases from J, leaving 18 bases between. CDR1 is MNHNS, CDR2 SASEGT, per germline. CDR3 in DNA: TGTGCCACGGCTGTGGCCGATTCGAACGAGCAGTACTTC. This gives the protein CATAVADSNEQYF.

This clonotype was counted at least ten times. The rearrangement links TRBV6-1 to TRBJ2-1; 7 bases agree with TRBD2. This CDR3 is 14 amino acids long. CDR1 is MNHNS and CDR2 is SASEGT in the germline V gene. V lost 3 bases and J lost 4; bases outside the gene matches: 3. In DNA form, the CDR3 reads TGTGCCAGCAGTGATAGCGGGTTGTACAATGAGCAGTTCTTC. Encoded protein: CASSDSGLYNEQFF.

This clonotype was counted ten times or more. The chain employs TRBV30 and TRBJ1-4, with D hard to call. Trimming pared 1 base from V and 13 bases from J, leaving 10 bases between. The CDR3 is made up of 11 amino acids. Germline values: CDR1 GTSNPN, CDR2 SVGIG (reference sequence). The CDR3 region is CAWSGKGGLFF. CDR3 coding DNA: TGTGCCTGGAGTGGAAAGGGAGGACTGTTTTTT.

The table lists this clonotype with many counts. The genes are TRBV14 and TRBJ2-1; 12 bases match TRBD2. CDR1 and CDR2 (germline): SGHDN, FVKESK. Trimming cost V 3 bases and J 3 bases; bases outside gene matches: 0. CDR3 length: 15 amino acids. Here the CDR3 DNA reads TGTGCCAGCAGCCAGACTAGCGGGAGCTACAATGAGCAGTTCTTC. Amino acids: CASSQTSGSYNEQFF.

This clonotype occurred many times. The rearrangement joins TRBV20-1 to TRBJ1-1, with D unresolved. The CDR3 contains 13 residues. Germline-derived CDR1 and CDR2 are DFQATT and SNEGSKA (reference sequence). V lost 3 bases to trimming and J lost 10 bases, with 18 bases between them. The CDR3 region is CSASLDLSGAAFF. In nucleotides, the CDR3 is TGCAGTGCTAGTCTGGATCTCTCGGGAGCAGCTTTCTTT.

Worth noting for this clonotype: A read error may explain this, as a much larger clone is one base away. This chain connects TRBV7-9 to TRBJ1-1, with unresolved D. The germline CDR1 and CDR2 sequences are SEHNR and FQNEAQ (reference sequence). This CDR3 is 11 amino acids long. Between the trimmed V and J ends, which lost 6 bases and 1 base, there was a span of 3 bases. The CDR3 DNA is TGTGCCAGCAGGAAGAACACTGAAGCTTTCTTT. It yields the protein CASRKNTEAFF. Looking up the rest from reference TRBV7-9 and TRBJ1-1 gives the full variable domain: DTGVSQNPRHKITKRGQNVTFRCDPISEHNRLYWYRQTLGQGPEFLTYFQNEAQLEKSRLLSDRFSAERPKGSFSTLEIQRTEQGDSAMYLCASRKNTEAFFGQGTRLTVV.

This clonotype came up many times. V usage is TRBV2 and J usage is TRBJ2-7, with no clear D. CDR1 is SNHLY and CDR2 is FYNNEI in the germline V gene. The V and J ends lost 1 base and 6 bases respectively, with 4 bases between them. This CDR3 has 11 amino acids. CDR3 in DNA: TGTGCCAGCAGTGAAGTTGGCGAGCAGTACTTC. Translated: CASSEVGEQYF.

This clonotype was recorded at least ten times. The CDR3 bases are TGTGCCAGCAGCCGCCAGGGGCCCTACGAGCAGTACTTC. This gives the protein CASSRQGPYEQYF. The chain employs TRBV14 and TRBJ2-7; D may be TRBD1 (6 bases). Germline V CDR1 and CDR2: SGHDN, FVKESK. This CDR3 comprises 13 residues. Trimming took off 4 bases at V and 2 bases at J, with 9 bases between the two ends.

This clonotype was counted ten times or more. V is TRBV2 and J is TRBJ1-1, with no clear D. There are 10 residues in the CDR3. The ends were cut back, 10 bases at V and 3 bases at J, with 6 bases in the middle. Germline lookup yields CDR1 SNHLY and CDR2 FYNNEI. CDR3 amino acids: CAILYTEAFF. As DNA, the CDR3 is TGTGCCATCTTATACACTGAAGCTTTCTTT.

The chain joins TRBV5-6 to TRBJ2-1; D not certain. This CDR3 comprises 14 residues. The V gene lost 4 bases and the J gene lost 4 bases, with 12 bases spanning the gap. CDR1 is SGHDT, CDR2 YYEEEE, per germline. This CDR3 is CASSRLWEYNEQFF. The CDR3 nucleotides are TGTGCCAGCAGCCGCTTGTGGGAATACAATGAGCAGTTCTTC.

The V gene is TRBV28, the J gene TRBJ2-7; 11 bases match TRBD1. V was pared by 10 bases and J by 3 bases, with 14 bases of the junction left unmatched. Germline CDR1 MDHEN, CDR2 SYDVKM. The length of the CDR3 is 16 residues. The CDR3 spells CATQRPGGQGVYEQYF. Written as DNA, the CDR3 is TGTGCCACTCAGCGACCCGGGGGACAGGGGGTCTACGAGCAGTACTTC.

The chain combines TRBV7-2 with TRBJ2-2, with D tentatively TRBD2 (6 bases). Germline-derived CDR1 and CDR2 are SGHTA and FQGNSA. The CDR3 has 15 amino acids. Trimming pared 5 bases from V and 3 bases from J, leaving 13 bases between. CDR3 nucleotides: TGTGCCAGCAGCCTGCGCAGACTAGACACCGGGGAGCTGTTTTTT. Its protein product is CASSLRRLDTGELFF.

This clonotype showed up just a few times. V is TRBV14 and J is TRBJ2-1; 7 bases agree with TRBD2. The CDR3 length is 16 residues. Germline V CDR1 and CDR2: SGHDN, FVKESK. The V gene end was trimmed by 4 bases and the J gene end by 6 bases; junction bases not matched to a gene: 12. CDR3 sequence reads: CASSRLGEGRVNEQFF. The CDR3 DNA follows: TGTGCCAGCAGCCGCCTGGGGGAGGGTCGCGTCAATGAGCAGTTCTTC.

This clonotype came up many times. This rearrangement joins TRBV27 to TRBJ2-1; D assignment may be TRBD1 or TRBD2 (5 bases each). The V end was cut by 6 bases, the J end by 8 bases, with 17 bases between. CDR1 and CDR2 from the germline V gene are MNHEY and SMNVEV (reference sequence). CDR3 length: 14 residues. CDR3 residues: CASRRDGNLYEQFF. In DNA, the CDR3 is TGTGCCAGCAGAAGGGACGGTAATCTCTATGAGCAGTTCTTC.

As regards this clonotype: At one boundary the junction diverges from the germline segment, which might be a read error. This chain joins TRBV3-1 and TRBJ2-4; unclear D gene. This CDR3 is built from 11 residues. Germline assignment: CDR1 LGHDT and CDR2 YNNKEL (reference sequence). CDR3 sequence (DNA): TGTGCCAGCAGACAAGCAAACATTCAGTACTTC. This codes for CASRQANIQYF. Combining the CDR3 with reference TRBV3-1 and TRBJ2-4 gives the whole variable domain DTAVSQTPKYLVTQMGNDKSIKCEQNLGHDTMYWYKQDSKKFLKIMFSYNNKELIINETVPNRFSPKSPDKAHLNLHINSLELGDSAVYFCASRQANIQYFGAGTRLSVL.

Points on this clonotype: A clone one base away is much larger, so this may be a read error. This chain joins TRBV10-3 and TRBJ2-1; perhaps TRBD1 as D (5 bases). CDR3 size: 15 residues. Germline V CDR1 and CDR2: ENHRY, SYGVKD. This CDR3 is CAISTGQSSYDEQFF. In DNA, the CDR3 is TGTGCCATCAGTACTGGACAAAGCTCCTACGATGAGCAGTTCTTC.

This clonotype was seen many times. The rearrangement links TRBV12-3 or TRBV12-4 to TRBJ2-2; D is undetermined. Trimming took off 6 bases at V and 7 bases at J, with 9 bases between the two ends. The CDR3 spans 12 residues. The CDR3 DNA reads as TGTGCCAGCAGCCTCGCGGTCGGGGAGCTGTTTTTT. Translation gives CASSLAVGELFF.

This clonotype was found once. A much larger clone sits a single nucleotide away, making a read error possible. The gene calls are TRBV20-1 and TRBJ1-2; 10 bases fit TRBD1. The germline gives CDR1 DFQATT, CDR2 SNEGSKA (reference sequence). CDR3 size: 11 residues. The CDR3, as DNA: TGCAGTGCTGGGACAGGGGTTGGCCACACCTTC. Translated, it gives CSAGTGVGHTF.